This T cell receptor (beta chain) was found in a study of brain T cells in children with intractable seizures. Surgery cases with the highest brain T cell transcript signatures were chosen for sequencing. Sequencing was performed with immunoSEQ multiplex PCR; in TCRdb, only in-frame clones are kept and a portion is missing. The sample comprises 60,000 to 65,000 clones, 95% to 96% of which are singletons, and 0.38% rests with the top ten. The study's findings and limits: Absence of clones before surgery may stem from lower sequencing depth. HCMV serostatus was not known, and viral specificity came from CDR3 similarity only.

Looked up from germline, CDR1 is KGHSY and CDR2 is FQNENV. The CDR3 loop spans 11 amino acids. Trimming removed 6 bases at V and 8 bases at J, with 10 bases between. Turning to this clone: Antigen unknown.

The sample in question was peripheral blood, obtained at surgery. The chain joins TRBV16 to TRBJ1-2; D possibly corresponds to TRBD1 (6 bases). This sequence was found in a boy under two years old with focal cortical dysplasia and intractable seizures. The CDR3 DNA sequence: TGTGCCAGCAGGACAGGAGGCGGCTACACCTTC. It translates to CASRTGGGYTF.